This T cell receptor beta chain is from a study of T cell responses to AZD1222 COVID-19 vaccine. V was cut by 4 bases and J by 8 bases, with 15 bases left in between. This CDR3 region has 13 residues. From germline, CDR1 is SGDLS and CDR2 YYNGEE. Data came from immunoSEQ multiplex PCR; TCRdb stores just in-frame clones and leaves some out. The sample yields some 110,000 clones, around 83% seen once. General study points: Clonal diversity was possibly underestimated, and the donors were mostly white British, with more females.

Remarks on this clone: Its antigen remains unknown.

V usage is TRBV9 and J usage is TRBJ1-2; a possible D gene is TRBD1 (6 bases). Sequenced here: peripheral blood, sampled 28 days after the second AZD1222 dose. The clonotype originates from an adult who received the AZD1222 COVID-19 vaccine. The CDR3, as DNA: TGTGCCAGCAGCTCTGCAGGGGCTCGGGGCTACACCTTC. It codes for CASSSAGARGYTF.